This TCR beta chain emerged from a study of T cells expressing NK-cell markers. On the study more broadly: Each TCR beta repertoire originated in sorted T cells that were CD3+CD56+NKG2C+, CD3+CD56+NKG2C- or CD3+CD56-NKG2C+.

The CDR3 totals 14 residues. Per germline, CDR1 DFQATT and CDR2 SNEGSKA (reference sequence). In generating TCR beta cDNA, 5'RACE template switching with UMIs was used. TCRdb reanalyzed the 5' RACE reads and collapses them to one entry per CDR3 protein, without DNA. The sample includes tens of thousands of distinct CDR3 sequences. Points on this clonotype: Its antigen is not known.

General study results and limits: It remained uncertain whether the expanded NKG2C+ T cell clones were specific for HCMV antigens.

The receptor was isolated from a man aged 18 to 69 in good health. The specimen was blood T cells: a sorted CD56 or NKG2C T cell subset, CD4+ or CD8+ T cells, or bulk PBMC T cells (not recorded which). The rearrangement joins TRBV20-1 to TRBJ2-1; the TRBD2 assignment by TCRdb is unverifiable without DNA. This CDR3 reads CSVGIADSYNEQFF.